One sample yielded the 27 T cell receptor beta chains listed below, sequenced in a study of blood T cell repertoires in COVID-19. TCRdb keeps only in-frame clones here, not all; method: immunoSEQ multiplex PCR. The sample lists over 250,000 clones, 90% seen once, with roughly 2.5% in the top ten. Sequenced: PBMCs or T cells enriched from blood (not recorded which). The receptors derive from a man aged 60 to 69 who had recovered from COVID-19.

The rearrangement uses TRBV24-1 and TRBJ2-7, with D uncertain. The ends were cut back, 8 bases at V and 5 bases at J, with 12 bases in the middle. The CDR3 is made up of 12 amino acids. Germline V CDR1 and CDR2: KGHDR, SFDVKD. The CDR3 is CATKSSSNEQYF. In nucleotides, the CDR3 is TGTGCCACCAAATCTTCGTCTAACGAGCAGTACTTC.

The chain couples TRBV5-1 to TRBJ2-5; 7 bases fit TRBD1. Germline CDR1 SGHRS, CDR2 YFSETQ. V trimming: 0 bases; J trimming: 7 bases; junction bases outside the gene matches: 6. The CDR3 loop spans 14 amino acids. The CDR3 DNA follows: TGCGCCAGCAGCTTGGAAGAGGGGGCCGTGACCCAGTACTTC. It specifies CASSLEEGAVTQYF. Combining the CDR3 with reference TRBV5-1 and TRBJ2-5 gives the whole variable domain KAGVTQTPRYLIKTRGQQVTLSCSPISGHRSVSWYQQTPGQGLQFLFEYFSETQRNKGNFPGRFSGRQFSNSRSEMNVSTLELGDSALYLCASSLEEGAVTQYFGPGTRLLVL.

This clone was detected once. The chain links TRBV5-1 to TRBJ1-2, with D uncertain. V lost 2 bases and J lost 4, with 9 bases in between. The CDR3 covers 13 residues. CDR1 SGHRS and CDR2 YFSETQ come from the germline V gene. The CDR3 sequence: CASSFAEFYGYTF. The CDR3 nucleotides are TGCGCCAGCAGCTTCGCAGAATTCTATGGCTACACCTTC.

The chain recombines TRBV3-1 (or the pseudogene TRBV3-2) with TRBJ2-3, with 8 bases matching TRBD1. With V trimmed by 5 bases and J by 5 bases, 6 bases remained unmatched. The CDR3 consists of 14 residues. Germline V CDR1 and CDR2: LGHDT, YNNKEL (reference sequence). CDR3 amino acids: CASSFQDRGDTQYF. CDR3 bases: TGTGCCAGCAGCTTCCAAGACAGGGGAGATACGCAGTATTTT.

The V and J genes are TRBV12-5 and TRBJ1-5; D gene unclear. V was shortened by 5 bases and J by 7 bases, with 9 bases between the two germline ends. CDR1 is LGHNT and CDR2 is FRNRAP in the germline V gene. The CDR3 runs 12 residues. The CDR3 nucleotides read TGTGCTAGTGGTGACACCCCCCAGCCCCAGCATTTT. Residues: CASGDTPQPQHF.

This chain uses TRBV19 with TRBJ2-4; D is perhaps TRBD1 (6 bases). Looked up from germline, CDR1 is LNHDA and CDR2 is SQIVND (reference sequence). The CDR3 extends over 13 amino acids. The V end was cut by 3 bases, the J end by 6 bases, with 9 bases between. CDR3 region: CASSIGTTNIQYF. CDR3 nucleotides: TGTGCCAGTAGTATCGGGACAACAAACATTCAGTACTTC.

The chain uses TRBV5-5 and TRBJ2-1; no reliable D call. CDR3 size: 16 residues. Germline V lookup: CDR1 SGHKS, CDR2 YYEKEE (reference sequence). Trimming took 0 bases from V and 0 from J, leaving 10 bases between them. CDR3 coding DNA: TGTGCCAGCAGCTTGGCCGCTAGTGGCTCCTACAATGAGCAGTTCTTC. This codes for CASSLAASGSYNEQFF.

The chain links TRBV15 to TRBJ2-7; D perhaps matches TRBD1 (5 bases). Germline CDR1 reads LNHNV; CDR2 reads YYDKDF (reference sequence). This CDR3 has 15 residues. V was shortened by 8 bases and J by 2 bases, with 19 bases between the two germline ends. The CDR3 here is CATATAPRSTYEQYF. DNA for the CDR3: TGTGCCACCGCGACAGCGCCTCGATCTACCTACGAGCAGTACTTC.

J is TRBJ1-5 and V is TRBV4-1; possibly TRBD1 for D (6 bases). The length of the CDR3 is 15 residues. Germline CDR1 MGHRA, CDR2 YSYEKL. V was clipped by 2 bases and J by 7 bases, with 15 bases between them. In DNA form, the CDR3 reads TGCGCCAGCAGCCAACTCTCCAGGGGAGACCAGCCCCAGCATTTT. Protein: CASSQLSRGDQPQHF.

The chain uses TRBV3-1 (or the pseudogene TRBV3-2) and TRBJ2-7; maybe TRBD1 (5 bases). V was cut by 2 bases and J by 4 bases, with 12 bases left in between. CDR3 length equals 14 residues. Germline lookup yields CDR1 LGHDT and CDR2 YNNKEL (reference sequence). CDR3 DNA sequence: TGTGCCAGCAGCCAATTAGGCAGGGCTTACGAGCAGTACTTC. It translates to CASSQLGRAYEQYF.

The chain joins TRBV28 to TRBJ1-5; tentatively, D is TRBD1 (5 bases). This CDR3 region has 13 residues. The germline CDR1 and CDR2 sequences are MDHEN and SYDVKM. With 10 bases removed from V and 0 bases from J, the gap between germline ends came to 10 bases. DNA for the CDR3: TGTGCCACCGCGACAGCTAGCAATCAGCCCCAGCATTTT. Protein product: CATATASNQPQHF.

The V and J genes are TRBV5-5 and TRBJ2-7; TRBD1 is a possible D gene (6 bases). Germline V gene lookup returns CDR1 SGHKS and CDR2 YYEKEE (reference sequence). The CDR3 covers 14 residues. V was trimmed by 4 bases and J by 4 bases, leaving 15 bases between them. The CDR3 reads CASSTSGTKYEQYF. Written as DNA, the CDR3 is TGTGCCAGCAGCACATCCGGGACAAAATACGAGCAGTACTTC. The variable domain in full, with the rest retrieved from reference TRBV5-5 and TRBJ2-7, is DAGVTQSPTHLIKTRGQQVTLRCSPISGHKSVSWYQQVLGQGPQFIFQYYEKEERGRGNFPDRFSARQFPNYSSELNVNALLLGDSALYLCASSTSGTKYEQYFGPGTRLTVT.

The chain carries TRBV5-5 and TRBJ2-2, with D tentatively TRBD2 (5 bases). The CDR3 totals 16 residues. CDR1 and CDR2 (germline): SGHKS, YYEKEE (reference sequence). The V end lost 0 bases, the J end lost 5 bases, and 14 bases lay between the germline ends. CDR3 loop: CASSLAARGRTGELFF. In DNA, the CDR3 is TGTGCCAGCAGCTTGGCCGCCCGGGGTCGAACCGGGGAGCTGTTTTTT.

The rearrangement uses TRBV9 and TRBJ2-5; 7 nucleotides line up with TRBD2. CDR1 is SGDLS, CDR2 YYNGEE, per germline. J lost 2 bases, V lost 0 bases, and 4 bases had no gene match. The CDR3 runs 15 residues. In nucleotides, the CDR3 is TGTGCCAGCAGCGTAGGTTCGGGGGGACAAGAGACCCAGTACTTC. Translating gives CASSVGSGGQETQYF.

The chain carries TRBV29-1 and TRBJ1-1, with unresolved D. From germline, CDR1 is SQVTM and CDR2 ANQGSEA. This CDR3 has 11 amino acids. The V gene lost 4 bases and the J gene lost 6 bases, with 9 bases spanning the gap. Written as DNA, the CDR3 is TGCAGCGTTGCGGGGAGCTCTGAAGCTTTCTTT. Amino acid sequence: CSVAGSSEAFF.

The chain couples TRBV9 to TRBJ1-1; TRBD1 is a possible D gene (5 bases). The CDR3 runs to 16 residues. The germline V gene encodes CDR1 SGDLS and CDR2 YYNGEE. V was shortened by 0 bases and J by 3 bases, with 15 bases between the two germline ends. Here the CDR3 DNA reads TGTGCCAGCAGCGTAGTACAGGCGGAGTGGGACACTGAAGCTTTCTTT. It is translated as CASSVVQAEWDTEAFF.

The chain carries TRBV2 and TRBJ1-3; no clear D gene. Germline values: CDR1 SNHLY, CDR2 FYNNEI. CDR3 length: 14 amino acids. V was trimmed by 3 bases and J by 2 bases, leaving 8 bases between them. CDR3 amino acids: CASSDYIAGNTIYF. CDR3 coding DNA: TGTGCCAGCAGTGATTATATCGCTGGAAACACCATATATTTT.

The rearrangement links TRBV4-3 to TRBJ1-1; D is unclear. V was trimmed by 1 base and J by 2 bases, leaving 14 bases between them. This CDR3 spans 16 amino acids. CDR1 LGHNA and CDR2 YSLEER come from the germline V gene. CDR3 amino acids: CASSQVYRLQNTEAFF. The CDR3 nucleotides are TGCGCCAGCAGCCAAGTCTATAGATTGCAAAACACTGAAGCTTTCTTT.

The gene calls are TRBV7-9 and TRBJ2-7; the match to TRBD1 covers 9 bases. CDR3 size: 15 residues. Unmatched junction bases numbered 7, after V lost 6 bases and J lost 1 base. CDR1 is SEHNR and CDR2 is FQNEAQ in the germline V gene (reference sequence). CDR3 region: CASRVGGQGSYEQYF. The CDR3 DNA reads as TGTGCCAGCAGGGTCGGGGGACAGGGATCCTACGAGCAGTACTTC.

This chain connects TRBV4-2 to TRBJ2-5; 9 bases line up with TRBD2. The germline V gene encodes CDR1 LGHNA and CDR2 YNFKEQ. Trimming cost V 1 base and J 4 bases; bases outside gene matches: 4. This CDR3 spans 15 amino acids. Here the CDR3 reads CASSQVRGGPETQYF. As DNA, the CDR3 is TGTGCCAGCAGCCAAGTGCGGGGGGGCCCAGAGACCCAGTACTTC.

This clone has ten or more counts. The V call is TRBV10-3, the J call TRBJ1-2; 7 nucleotides match TRBD1. With 0 bases clipped from V and 4 bases from J, the junction kept 2 bases outside the gene matches. This CDR3 is built from 14 residues. Per germline, CDR1 ENHRY and CDR2 SYGVKD. CDR3 region: CAISESTGFYGYTF. In DNA form, the CDR3 reads TGTGCCATCAGTGAGTCGACAGGGTTCTATGGCTACACCTTC.

The chain joins TRBV7-8 to TRBJ2-2, with 9 nucleotides matching TRBD2. V lost 2 bases and J lost 1; bases outside the gene matches: 5. This CDR3 contains 17 residues. The germline V gene encodes CDR1 SGHVS and CDR2 FQNEAQ. This CDR3 is CASSLLAGERNTGELFF. As DNA, the CDR3 is TGTGCCAGCAGCTTATTAGCGGGAGAACGGAACACCGGGGAGCTGTTTTTT.

This clone has just a few counts. The chain joins TRBV5-1 to TRBJ1-4; 7 bases agree with TRBD1. Looked up from germline, CDR1 is SGHRS and CDR2 is YFSETQ. This CDR3 is built from 14 residues. Germline trimming cut 0 bases from V and 11 bases from J; bases unmatched to any gene: 7. CDR3 residues: CASSLEGAGEKLFF. The CDR3 DNA is TGCGCCAGCAGCTTGGAGGGGGCGGGTGAGAAACTGTTTTTT.

In its sample, this clone was seen once. The chain uses TRBV7-8 and TRBJ1-5; no clear D. The CDR3 runs to 16 residues. Germline loops: CDR1 SGHVS, CDR2 FQNEAQ. V lost 5 bases, J lost 0 bases, and 14 bases lay in between. The CDR3 region is CASSDRALSSNQPQHF. CDR3 nucleotides: TGTGCCAGCAGCGATCGCGCGTTGTCTAGCAATCAGCCCCAGCATTTT.

V and J are TRBV9 and TRBJ2-2; 12 positions match TRBD2. This CDR3 is built from 17 residues. Germline V lookup: CDR1 SGDLS, CDR2 YYNGEE. J lost 3 bases, V lost 3 bases, and 6 bases had no gene match. This chain's CDR3 is CASSGSSGRAYTGELFF. In DNA, the CDR3 is TGTGCCAGCAGCGGCTCTAGCGGGAGGGCCTACACCGGGGAGCTGTTTTTT. The full variable domain, rest sourced from reference TRBV9 and TRBJ2-2, is DSGVTQTPKHLITATGQRVTLRCSPRSGDLSVYWYQQSLDQGLQFLIQYYNGEERAKGNILERFSAQQFPDLHSELNLSSLELGDSALYFCASSGSSGRAYTGELFFGEGSRLTVL.

The chain combines TRBV27 with TRBJ2-7; 9 nucleotides match TRBD2. This CDR3 has 16 residues. Germline V lookup: CDR1 MNHEY, CDR2 SMNVEV (reference sequence). J lost 4 bases, V lost 1 base, and 8 bases had no gene match. DNA of the CDR3: TGTGCCAGCAGTTTATTGCCTAGCGGGAAAGGTTACGAGCAGTACTTC. Amino acids: CASSLLPSGKGYEQYF.

This chain joins TRBV11-3 and TRBJ2-2; tentative D call: TRBD2 (5 bases). Germline V gives CDR1 SGHNT, CDR2 YENEEA. Trimming left V 2 bases short and J 0 bases short, with 16 bases between. The CDR3 runs to 18 residues. CDR3 residues: CASSLLWDGGSNTGELFF. CDR3 bases: TGTGCCAGCAGCTTATTGTGGGATGGCGGGTCGAACACCGGGGAGCTGTTTTTT.